This TCR beta chain came from a study of blood T cell repertoires in COVID-19. The CDR3 covers 12 residues. Germline V gives CDR1 LNHDA, CDR2 SQIVND (reference sequence). The ends were cut back, 5 bases at V and 8 bases at J, with 12 bases in the middle. Sequencing was performed with immunoSEQ multiplex PCR; in TCRdb, only in-frame clones are kept and a portion is missing. The top ten clones hold 25% to 30% of a sample with roughly 24,000 clones, about 89% of them seen once. The clonotype was recovered from a man aged 70 or older with COVID-19, enrolled during active disease. Sequenced sample: peripheral blood. The chain carries TRBV19 and TRBJ1-2; unclear D gene. The CDR3 DNA reads as TGTGCCAGTAGTGCGGGAGGTGTGGGCTACACCTTC. Residues: CASSAGGVGYTF.